This is a list of T cell receptor beta chains from one sample in a study of shared clonotypes between healthy human individuals. Sequenced by immunoSEQ multiplex PCR; TCRdb stores in-frame clones only, minus some. The sample includes about 680,000 clones, 55% to 85% of them seen just once. Input material: memory CD4+ T cells sorted from blood. These receptors all come from a woman in her twenties or thirties in good health. Each CDR3 is given without its conserved first and last residue. The D gene is left open where the match is weak. Not all rows give a size; the values are once, few, many and, for expanded clones, a class.

once	NA	TRBV28	TRBJ2-5	ASQGSGIQETQY
NA	TRBD1	TRBV6-5	TRBJ2-3	ASSAGTGGSDTQY
few	NA	TRBV28	TRBJ1-2	ASSFSGVLGYGYT
NA	TRBD2	TRBV27	TRBJ2-5	ASSFLAGVRETQY
NA	TRBD1	TRBV11-2	TRBJ1-5	ASSSGQGYQPQH
NA	NA	TRBV2	TRBJ2-3	ASKRDQIGLPTDTQY
NA	NA	TRBV28	TRBJ1-1	ASRGHTEAF
NA	TRBD1	TRBV5-1	TRBJ2-3	ASSSGTEFTDTQY
few	TRBD2	TRBV5-1	TRBJ2-1	ASSLSSGGYNEQF
NA	TRBD1	TRBV7-6	TRBJ1-3	ASSPIPGQGVSGNTIY